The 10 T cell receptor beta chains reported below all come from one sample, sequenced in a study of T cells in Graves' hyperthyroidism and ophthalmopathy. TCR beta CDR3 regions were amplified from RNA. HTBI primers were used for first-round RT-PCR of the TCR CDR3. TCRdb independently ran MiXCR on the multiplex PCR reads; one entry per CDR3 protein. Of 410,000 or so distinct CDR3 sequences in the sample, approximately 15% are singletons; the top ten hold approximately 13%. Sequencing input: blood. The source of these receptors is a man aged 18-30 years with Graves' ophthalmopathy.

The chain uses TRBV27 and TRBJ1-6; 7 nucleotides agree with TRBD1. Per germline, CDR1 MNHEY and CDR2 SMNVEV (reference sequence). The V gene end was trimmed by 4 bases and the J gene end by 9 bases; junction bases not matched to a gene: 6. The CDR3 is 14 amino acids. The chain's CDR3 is CASSSVTGASPLHF. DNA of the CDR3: TGTGCCAGCAGTTCCGTAACAGGGGCTTCACCCCTCCACTTT.

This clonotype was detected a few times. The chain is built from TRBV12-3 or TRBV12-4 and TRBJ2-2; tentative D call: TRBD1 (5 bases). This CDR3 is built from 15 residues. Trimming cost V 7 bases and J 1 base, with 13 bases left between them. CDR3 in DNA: TGTGCCAGCACCACGACAGACATGAACACCGGGGAGCTGTTTTTT. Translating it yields CASTTTDMNTGELFF.

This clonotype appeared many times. The DNA of the CDR3 is TGTGCCAGCAGGCCTGACAGTAGGGGTGCAGATACGCAGTATTTT. Its protein product is CASRPDSRGADTQYF. The chain carries TRBV2 and TRBJ2-3; a possible D gene is TRBD1 (5 bases). In germline, CDR1 is SNHLY, CDR2 FYNNEI. The CDR3 runs 15 residues. V gave up 6 bases and J gave up 4 bases, with 17 bases separating them.

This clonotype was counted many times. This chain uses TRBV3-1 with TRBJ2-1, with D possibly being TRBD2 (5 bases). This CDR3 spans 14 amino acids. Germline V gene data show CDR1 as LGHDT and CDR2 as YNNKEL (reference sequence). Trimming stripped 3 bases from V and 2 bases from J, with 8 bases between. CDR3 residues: CASSQSGPYNEQFF. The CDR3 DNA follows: TGTGCCAGCAGCCAGAGCGGCCCCTACAATGAGCAGTTCTTC.

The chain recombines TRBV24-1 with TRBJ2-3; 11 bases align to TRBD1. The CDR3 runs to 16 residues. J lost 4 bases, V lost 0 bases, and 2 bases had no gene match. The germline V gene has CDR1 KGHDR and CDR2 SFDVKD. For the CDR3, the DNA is TGTGCCACCAGTGATTTGCGGGGACAGGGGGCAGATACGCAGTATTTT. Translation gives CATSDLRGQGADTQYF.

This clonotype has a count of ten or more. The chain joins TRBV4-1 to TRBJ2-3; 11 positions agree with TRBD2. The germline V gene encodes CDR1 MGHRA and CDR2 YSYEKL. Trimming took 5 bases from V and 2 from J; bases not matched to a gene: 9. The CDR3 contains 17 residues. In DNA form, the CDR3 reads TGCGCCAGCAGCTTACGACTAGCGGGAACATACACAGATACGCAGTATTTT. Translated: CASSLRLAGTYTDTQYF.

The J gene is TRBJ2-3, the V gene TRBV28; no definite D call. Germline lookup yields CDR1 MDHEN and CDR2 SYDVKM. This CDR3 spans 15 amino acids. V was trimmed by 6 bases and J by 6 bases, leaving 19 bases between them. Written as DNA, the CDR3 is TGTGCCAGCAGCCCCGGCGGACGGAAGTTGGATACGCAGTATTTT. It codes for CASSPGGRKLDTQYF.

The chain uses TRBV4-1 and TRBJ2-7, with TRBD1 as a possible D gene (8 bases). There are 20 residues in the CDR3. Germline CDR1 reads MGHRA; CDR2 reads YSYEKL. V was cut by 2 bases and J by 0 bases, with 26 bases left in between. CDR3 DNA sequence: TGCGCCAGCAGCCAAAAGAAGGGAGGGACAGGTTATCCCCCCTCCTACGAGCAGTACTTC. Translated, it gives CASSQKKGGTGYPPSYEQYF.

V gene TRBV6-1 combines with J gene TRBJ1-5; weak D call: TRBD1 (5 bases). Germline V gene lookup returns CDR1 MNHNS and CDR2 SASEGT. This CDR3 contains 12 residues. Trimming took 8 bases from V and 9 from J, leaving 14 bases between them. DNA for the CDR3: TGTGCCAGCTGGGGGAAATTTGGGCCCCAGCATTTT. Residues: CASWGKFGPQHF.

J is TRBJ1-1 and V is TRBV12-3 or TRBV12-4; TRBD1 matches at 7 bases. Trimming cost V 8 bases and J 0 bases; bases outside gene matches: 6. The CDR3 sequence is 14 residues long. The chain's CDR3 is CASGRGTMNTEAFF. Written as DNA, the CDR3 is TGTGCCAGCGGCAGGGGGACTATGAACACTGAAGCTTTCTTT.